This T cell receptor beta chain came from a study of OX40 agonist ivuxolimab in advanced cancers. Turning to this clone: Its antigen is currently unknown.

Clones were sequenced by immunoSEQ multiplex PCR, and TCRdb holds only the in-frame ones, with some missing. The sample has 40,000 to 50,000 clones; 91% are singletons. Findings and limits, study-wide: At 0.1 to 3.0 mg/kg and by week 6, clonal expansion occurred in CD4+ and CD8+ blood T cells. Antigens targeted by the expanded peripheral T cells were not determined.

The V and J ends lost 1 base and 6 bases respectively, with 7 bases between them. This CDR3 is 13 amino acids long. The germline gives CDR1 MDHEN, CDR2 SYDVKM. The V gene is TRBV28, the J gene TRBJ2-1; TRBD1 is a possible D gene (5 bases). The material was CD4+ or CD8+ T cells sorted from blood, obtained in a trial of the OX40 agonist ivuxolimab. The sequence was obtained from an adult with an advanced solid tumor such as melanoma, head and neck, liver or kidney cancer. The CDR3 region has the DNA TGTGCCAGCAGTTTATTAAGGGGCAATGAGCAGTTCTTC. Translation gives CASSLLRGNEQFF.